The entry below describes one T cell receptor beta chain. The antigen is unknown. Assay used: immunoSEQ multiplex PCR; TCRdb lists only in-frame clones, some missing. The top ten clones hold almost 0.85% of a sample with some 28,000 clones, 90% to 95% of them seen once. This record comes from a study of regulatory and conventional T cells in RAG deficiency. Points from the study as a whole: These Omenn syndrome Treg sorts may hold peripherally activated cells instead. Shorter CDR3s in all patient subsets; >90% Treg-Tconv overlap in Omenn. Compared with controls, unique Treg TCR beta sequences dropped about 97-fold in Omenn syndrome and CID/AS.

CDR1 SNHLY and CDR2 FYNNEI come from the germline V gene. This CDR3 has 13 amino acids. Genomic DNA came from blood regulatory T cells gated CD4+ CD25-high CD127-low. The sample also formed part of further work on regulatory T cells. According to that study: The primer mix had 52 TRBV and 13 TRBJ primers. Regulatory T cells showed the strongest V-J pair restriction and V/J gene skewing among patient repertoires.

This TCR came from a human donor in good health. V usage is TRBV2 and J usage is TRBJ1-1, with TRBD1 as a possible D gene (5 bases). Sample: Tregs sorted from blood. In nucleotides, the CDR3 is TGTGCGACACGTTGGGGGAGATTTTCTGAAGCTTTCTTT. It encodes CATRWGRFSEAFF.